This T cell receptor beta chain was retrieved from a study of beta chain features in type 1 diabetes. Every isolated RNA sample was fully reverse transcribed, so sequencing captured expressed TCRB transcripts. Assay used: immunoSEQ multiplex PCR; TCRdb lists only in-frame clones, some missing. The top ten hold under 0.02% of the sample, which has some 400,000 clones, around 15% seen once. Trimming took off 1 base at V and 10 bases at J, with 7 bases between the two ends. This CDR3 comprises 11 residues. Germline-derived CDR1 and CDR2 are SNHLY and FYNNEI. This clone was recorded a few times. The sequence was collected from a woman aged 18-30 years in good health. Sequenced sample: naive CD4+ T cells from blood. The chain employs TRBV2 and TRBJ1-1; D gene ambiguous. The CDR3 protein is CASSEGEAAFF. CDR3 DNA: TGTGCCAGCAGTGAAGGGGAGGCAGCTTTCTTT.